This T cell receptor beta chain was retrieved from a study of early T cells in non-severe SARS-CoV-2 infection. Study-wide background: Bulk RNA from unsorted whole blood was sequenced; chains were unpaired.

V dropped 4 bases and J dropped 5; count of bases not matched to a gene: 7. Germline V lookup: CDR1 MGHRA, CDR2 YSYEKL. The CDR3 sequence is 15 residues long. This clonotype was counted at least ten times. Its cognate antigen is unknown. Individually, cDNA molecules had unique molecular identifiers attached to them. MiXCR was run by TCRdb on the 5' RACE reads, yielding one entry per CDR3 protein. The data show about 26,000 distinct CDR3 sequences, with 4% to 4.5% seen just once and roughly 5.5% held by the top ten. Findings and caveats of the study: VDJdb matching, biased toward anti-spike CD8 responses, missed private and CD4 specificities.

Sequenced sample: whole blood. This TCR derives from an adult who was a healthcare worker with PCR-confirmed SARS-CoV-2 infection or an uninfected control (not recorded which). V usage is TRBV4-1 and J usage is TRBJ1-5; 8 positions match TRBD1. The CDR3 region is CASSLAGTGDQPQHF. The CDR3 DNA is TGCGCCAGCAGCCTGGCCGGGACAGGAGATCAGCCCCAGCATTTT.